This is a list of T cell receptor beta chains from one sample in a study of blood T cell repertoires in COVID-19. The assay was immunoSEQ multiplex PCR, and TCRdb's table has in-frame clones only and misses some. Found here are roughly 79,000 clones, roughly 84% of them singletons; the top ten hold 3.5% to 4%. Source material: peripheral blood. Receptor source: a man aged 50-60 years with acute or convalescent COVID-19. The CDR3 runs from the conserved cysteine through the conserved F or W. Fields, in order: clone size, V gene, J gene, D gene, CDR3 DNA, CDR3 protein. A D gene is named only where the DNA matches it firmly. Expanded clones get a size class; other rows say once, few or many, or leave the size out.

.	TRBV7-2	TRBJ1-5	.	TGTGCCAGCAGGACCATGGGGGGGAGAGAGCCCCAGCATTTT	CASRTMGGREPQHF
.	TRBV3-1/TRBV3-2	TRBJ1-5	TRBD1	TGTGCCAGCACAGGACAGGGTAAGGACTACAATCAGCCCCAGCATTTT	CASTGQGKDYNQPQHF
.	TRBV5-4	TRBJ1-1	TRBD1	TGTGCCAGCAGCTTTGACAGGGGGGACACTGAAGCTTTCTTT	CASSFDRGDTEAFF
few	TRBV3-1/TRBV3-2	TRBJ1-5	.	TGTGCCAGCAGCCACCCAGTTTCTAGCAATCAGCCCCAGCATTTT	CASSHPVSSNQPQHF
few	TRBV7-9	TRBJ1-1	.	TGTGCCAGCAGCGTCAGTACAGGGAACACTGAAGCTTTCTTT	CASSVSTGNTEAFF
.	TRBV4-2	TRBJ2-1	TRBD2	TGTGCCAGCAGCGCAACCGGGACTAGCGACGATGAGCAGTTCTTC	CASSATGTSDDEQFF
.	TRBV7-8	TRBJ2-3	.	TGTGCCAGCAGCCAGGGGGGGTGGGTAGCGTTGACAGATACGCAGTATTTT	CASSQGGWVALTDTQYF
.	TRBV10-3	TRBJ2-2	TRBD2	TGTGCCATCAGTGATAGGGCTAGCGGGGGGATCGGCACCGGGGAGCTGTTTTTT	CAISDRASGGIGTGELFF
.	TRBV28	TRBJ1-2	TRBD1	TGTGCCAGCATCTCGAGGGGGCAGGCCTATGGCTACACCTTC	CASISRGQAYGYTF
.	TRBV4-3	TRBJ2-2	TRBD1	TGCGCCAGCAGCCAACGACTCAATTTGGACAGGGGGGGGACCGGGGAGCTGTTTTTT	CASSQRLNLDRGGTGELFF
.	TRBV2	TRBJ1-1	.	TGTGCCAGCTTCTTGGGGGCCACTGAAGCTTTCTTT	CASFLGATEAFF